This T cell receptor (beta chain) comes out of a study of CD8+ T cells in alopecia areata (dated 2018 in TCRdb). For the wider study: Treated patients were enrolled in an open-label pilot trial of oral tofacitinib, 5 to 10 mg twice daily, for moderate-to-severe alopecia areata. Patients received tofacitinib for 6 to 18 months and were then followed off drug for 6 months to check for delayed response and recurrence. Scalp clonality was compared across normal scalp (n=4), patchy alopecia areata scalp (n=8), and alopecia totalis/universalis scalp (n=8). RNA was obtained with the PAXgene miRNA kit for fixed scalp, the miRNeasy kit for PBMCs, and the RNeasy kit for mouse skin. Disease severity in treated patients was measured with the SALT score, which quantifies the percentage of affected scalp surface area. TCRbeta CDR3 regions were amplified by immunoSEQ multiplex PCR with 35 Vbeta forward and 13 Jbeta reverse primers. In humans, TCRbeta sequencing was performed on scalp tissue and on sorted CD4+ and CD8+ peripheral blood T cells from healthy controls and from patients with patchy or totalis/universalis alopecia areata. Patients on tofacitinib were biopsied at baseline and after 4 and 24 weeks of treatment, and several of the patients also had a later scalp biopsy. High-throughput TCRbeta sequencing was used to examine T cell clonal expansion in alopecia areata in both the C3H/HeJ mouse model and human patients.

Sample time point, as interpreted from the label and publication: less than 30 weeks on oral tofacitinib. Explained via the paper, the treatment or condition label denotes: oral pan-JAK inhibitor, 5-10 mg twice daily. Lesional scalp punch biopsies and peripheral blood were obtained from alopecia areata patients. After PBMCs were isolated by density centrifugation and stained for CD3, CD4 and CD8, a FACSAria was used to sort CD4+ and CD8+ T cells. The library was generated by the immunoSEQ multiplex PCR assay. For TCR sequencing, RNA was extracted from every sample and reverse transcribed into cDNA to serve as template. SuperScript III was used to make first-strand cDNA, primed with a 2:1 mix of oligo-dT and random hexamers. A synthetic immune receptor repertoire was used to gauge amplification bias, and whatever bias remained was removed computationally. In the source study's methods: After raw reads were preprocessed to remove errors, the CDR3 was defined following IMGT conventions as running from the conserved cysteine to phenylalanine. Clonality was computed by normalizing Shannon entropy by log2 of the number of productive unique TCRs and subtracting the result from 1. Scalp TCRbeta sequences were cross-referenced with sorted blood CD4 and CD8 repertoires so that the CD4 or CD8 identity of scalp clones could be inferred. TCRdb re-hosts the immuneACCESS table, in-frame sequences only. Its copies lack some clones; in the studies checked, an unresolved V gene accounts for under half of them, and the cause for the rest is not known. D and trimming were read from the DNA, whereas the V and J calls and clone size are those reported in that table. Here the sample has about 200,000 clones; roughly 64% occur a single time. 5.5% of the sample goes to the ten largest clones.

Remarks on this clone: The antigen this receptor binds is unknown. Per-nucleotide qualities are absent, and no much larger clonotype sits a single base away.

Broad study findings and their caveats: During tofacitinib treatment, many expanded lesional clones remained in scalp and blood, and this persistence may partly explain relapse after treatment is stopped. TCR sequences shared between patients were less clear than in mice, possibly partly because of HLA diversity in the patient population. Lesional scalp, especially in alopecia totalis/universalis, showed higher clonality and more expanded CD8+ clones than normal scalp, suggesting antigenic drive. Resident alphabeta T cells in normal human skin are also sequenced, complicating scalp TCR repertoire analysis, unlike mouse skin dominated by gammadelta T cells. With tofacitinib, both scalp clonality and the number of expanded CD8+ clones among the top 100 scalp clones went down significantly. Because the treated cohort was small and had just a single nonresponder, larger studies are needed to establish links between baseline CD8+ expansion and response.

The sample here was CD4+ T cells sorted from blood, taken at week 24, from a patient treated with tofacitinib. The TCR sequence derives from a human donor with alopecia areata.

The DNA sequence reads TGTGCCATCAGTGACCTAACGGGGGTCGACTATGGCTACACCTTC. The encoded protein is CAISDLTGVDYGYTF. The chain employs TRBV10-3 and TRBJ1-2; tentative D gene TRBD1, with 5 bases matching. From the cysteine up to the phenylalanine, the CDR3 has a length of 15 residues. The retained sequence is limited to the CDR3, 45 bases, with the frame set at the first base. Cut back by 3 bases and 3 bases, the V and J ends lie 14 bases apart. The germline V gene yields ENHRY for CDR1 and SYGVKD for CDR2.